This T cell receptor (beta chain) was documented in a study of T cell responses to AZD1222 COVID-19 vaccine. The data were produced by immunoSEQ multiplex PCR, yet TCRdb's version contains in-frame clones alone and is incomplete. The table lists 90,000 to 120,000 clones, roughly 90% of them singletons. The V and J ends lost 6 bases and 2 bases respectively, with 20 bases between them. Germline loops: CDR1 MDHEN, CDR2 SYDVKM. The CDR3 is 16 amino acids. The receptor's source is an adult in good health. The specimen comprised peripheral blood, sampled on day 0 of AZD1222 vaccination. The chain joins TRBV28 to TRBJ2-7; the D gene is possibly TRBD2 (7 bases). CDR3 region: CASSDLGGRQPYEQYF. In DNA, the CDR3 is TGTGCCAGCAGCGATCTCGGGGGGCGACAACCCTACGAGCAGTACTTC.